The clone carrying this T cell receptor beta chain was seen a single time. The CDR3 is 15 residues long. The germline V and J ends were trimmed by 3 bases and 3 bases, with 18 bases remaining between them. Germline values: CDR1 SQVTM, CDR2 ANQGSEA. The sample belongs to a study of blood T cell repertoires in COVID-19. Turning to the study itself: Samples came from the United States, Italy and Spain, spanning acute and convalescent COVID-19.

Assay used: immunoSEQ multiplex PCR; TCRdb lists only in-frame clones, some missing. The sample lists hundreds of thousands of clones, around 90% seen once, with roughly 1.2% in the top ten. Sequencing was done on a sample of peripheral blood. This TCR came from a man between 35 and 55 years old with acute or convalescent COVID-19. This chain uses TRBV29-1 with TRBJ2-7; D possibly corresponds to TRBD2 (5 bases). The CDR3 is CSVDPHSGGSYEQYF. The CDR3 coding sequence is TGCAGCGTTGATCCCCACTCGGGTGGGAGCTACGAGCAGTACTTC.